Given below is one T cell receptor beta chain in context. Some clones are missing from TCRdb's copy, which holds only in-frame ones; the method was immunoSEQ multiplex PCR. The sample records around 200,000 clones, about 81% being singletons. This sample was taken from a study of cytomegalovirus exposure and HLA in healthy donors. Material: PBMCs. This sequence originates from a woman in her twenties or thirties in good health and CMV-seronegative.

This chain's CDR3 is CASSPGGGRGSPLHF. CDR3 nucleotides: TGTGCCAGCAGCCCAGGAGGGGGGAGGGGTTCACCCCTCCACTTT. J is TRBJ1-6 and V is TRBV28; tentative D call: TRBD1 (6 bases). Germline CDR1 is MDHEN and CDR2 is SYDVKM. Trimming took 6 bases from V and 9 from J, leaving 18 bases between them. This CDR3 comprises 15 residues.